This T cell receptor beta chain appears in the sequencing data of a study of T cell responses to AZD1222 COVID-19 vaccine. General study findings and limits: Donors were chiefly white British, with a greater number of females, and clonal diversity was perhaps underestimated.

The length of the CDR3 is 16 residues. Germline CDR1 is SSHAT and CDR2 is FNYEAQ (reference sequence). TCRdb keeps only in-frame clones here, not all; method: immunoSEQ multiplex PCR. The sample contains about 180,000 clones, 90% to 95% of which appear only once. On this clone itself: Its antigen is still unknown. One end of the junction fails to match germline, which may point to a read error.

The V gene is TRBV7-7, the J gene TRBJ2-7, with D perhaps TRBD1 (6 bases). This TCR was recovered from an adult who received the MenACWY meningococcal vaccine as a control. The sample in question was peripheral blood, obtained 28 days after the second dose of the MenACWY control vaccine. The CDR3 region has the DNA TGTGCTAGCAGCACAGTAGTACAGGGAAGAACCTACGAGCAGTACTTC. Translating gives CASSTVVQGRTYEQYF.